The rows below give T cell receptor beta chains drawn from one sample of a study of cytomegalovirus exposure and HLA in healthy donors. Assay: immunoSEQ multiplex PCR; the TCRdb copy retains only in-frame clones and omits some. The data show a few hundred thousand clones, roughly 87% seen once. Sequenced: PBMCs. The origin of the receptors is a man aged 18-30 years in good health and CMV-seropositive. Both conserved end residues are part of each CDR3.

CASSVSLRLGVGTEAFF	TRBV9	TRBJ1-1
CASRTPRGGTGELFF	TRBV2	TRBJ2-2
CASSPTGVGPYGYTF	TRBV5-1	TRBJ1-2
CASSFQAQDYGYTF	TRBV2	TRBJ1-2
CAWMGILGTGELFF	TRBV30	TRBJ2-2
CASSHTTTSGYTDTQYF	TRBV7-9	TRBJ2-3
CASSQADAGNEQFF	TRBV4-2	TRBJ2-1
CASSLGEEFGYNEQFF	TRBV4-2	TRBJ2-1
CASSGEGTGADTQYF	TRBV5-1	TRBJ2-3
CASRLRDSTDTQYF	TRBV27	TRBJ2-3
CASSQPGQGGEQFF	TRBV4-2	TRBJ2-1
CASSLRGLEQYF	TRBV7-9	TRBJ2-7
CASSRALDIEGYELYF	TRBV4-2	TRBJ2-7
CASRPFRTGAETQYF	TRBV6-5	TRBJ2-5
CASSLLYAGTYEQYF	TRBV5-4	TRBJ2-7
CASSWTLAGGADEQFF	TRBV6-5	TRBJ2-1
CASSLGQGPTYEQYF	TRBV4-1	TRBJ2-7
CAISADRDGGYTF	TRBV10-3	TRBJ1-2
CASSYSLGEGGEQYF	TRBV6-5	TRBJ2-7
CASKRRAGDTEAFF	TRBV6-5	TRBJ1-1
CASSYVWTGEYEQYF	TRBV6-5	TRBJ2-7
CASSKDNDEQFF	TRBV19	TRBJ2-1
CASRPTDRADGNEQFF	TRBV7-9	TRBJ2-1
CASMATYEQYF	TRBV28	TRBJ2-7
CASSPGLREGAFF	TRBV5-1	TRBJ1-1
CSASSGREQYF	TRBV20-1	TRBJ2-7
CASSVVGNGELFF	TRBV9	TRBJ2-2
CASSVSFRYYGYTF	TRBV28	TRBJ1-2
CASRQDSLMNTEAFF	TRBV21-1	TRBJ1-1
CASSYSQGNQPQHF	TRBV6-6	TRBJ1-5
CASDSIYEQYF	TRBV6-5	TRBJ2-7
CASSPGGFYGYTF	TRBV28	TRBJ1-2
CAWSVPQGPTYGGDSYEQYF	TRBV30	TRBJ2-7
CASSWSSYEQYF	TRBV2	TRBJ2-7
CATSSADLYGELFF	TRBV15	TRBJ2-2
CASSQDRQGYNEQFF	TRBV4-1	TRBJ2-1
CASGGLAVGGELFF	TRBV2	TRBJ2-2
CASSESSRGVYEQYF	TRBV10-1	TRBJ2-7
CASSPSPGRANVLTF	TRBV9	TRBJ2-6
CASSYSTEQYF	TRBV6-5	TRBJ2-7
CASSFSQGAFGAEQYF	TRBV5-1	TRBJ2-7
CASSFRTSGKGGSYEQYF	TRBV5-1	TRBJ2-7
CASSLAVREPYEQYF	TRBV7-2	TRBJ2-7
CASSPNGGTGELFF	TRBV18	TRBJ2-2
CAWSGEGNQPQHF	TRBV30	TRBJ1-5
CAWSPGNYGYTF	TRBV30	TRBJ1-2
CSAASGRATDTQYF	TRBV29-1	TRBJ2-3
CASSFSPGFYNEQFF	TRBV7-6	TRBJ2-1
CASSILKQGRSTDTQYF	TRBV2	TRBJ2-3
CASRETGAGNEQFF	TRBV27	TRBJ2-1
CATSRGPATNEKLFF	TRBV15	TRBJ1-4
CASSNRDRRTGELFF	TRBV11-3	TRBJ2-2
CSVGGRGANYGYTF	TRBV29-1	TRBJ1-2
CASSSRTGTGEQYF	TRBV7-2	TRBJ2-7
CASSIVGYGYTF	TRBV19	TRBJ1-2
CASSQDLSGNFYNEQFF	TRBV4-3	TRBJ2-1
CASSFILGDNEQFF	TRBV28	TRBJ2-1
CASSRTSGMNTGELFF	TRBV9	TRBJ2-2
CASSYMTAYEQYF	TRBV6-6	TRBJ2-7